This paragraph covers one T cell receptor (beta chain) sequence. The antigen it recognizes is unknown. The record has no base qualities; no much larger clone is one base away. The data were obtained in a study of blood T cell repertoires in COVID-19 (TCRdb year 2020). In the study overall: Samples from collaborators originated in the United States, Italy and Spain and spanned both the acute and convalescent phases of COVID-19. The material from the prospective study consisted of cDNA or gDNA derived from T cells, B-cell-depleted T cells, or PBMCs. The dataset comprised deeply sampled blood TCRbeta repertoires from subjects exposed to, actively infected with, or recovered from COVID-19. The repertoires were made available in a free public database intended to serve as a resource for research on the immune response to SARS-CoV-2. Samples were obtained from the ongoing ImmuneRACE study (first 160 participants) and from over a thousand subjects provided by 6 global collaborators. Nearly every sample came with metadata listing a de-identified subject ID, COVID-19 status, age in years and sex. Where available, HLA class I and class II types were obtained from metadata supplied by the sample provider rather than from assay-based typing.

Points the paper makes about the study in general: The amount of clinical and demographic metadata varied by source and participant and was provided uncurated.

TCRbeta CDR3 regions were amplified from genomic DNA by means of the immunoSEQ Assay, a bias-controlled multiplex PCR. The study's processing was this. The number of nucleated cells in each sample was estimated by amplification of reference gene primers within the assay. To quantify the absolute abundance of each unique TCRbeta CDR3 rearrangement, sequence reads were collapsed and filtered. For each sample, productive Simpson clonality was calculated as the square root of Simpson's diversity index across productive rearrangements. As stored in TCRdb, this immuneACCESS dataset retains in-frame rearrangements with V and J assigned. A fraction of the clones does not appear; measured against another copy, unresolved V genes explain less than half of the discrepancy, and the remainder lacks a known reason. V and J calls and clone size are given by that table; D and trimming were obtained from the DNA. The sample yields a few hundred thousand clones; around 90% were counted once. The top ten clonotypes cover approximately 0.98% of the sample.

One collaborating source in Seattle enrolled patients during active infection and followed them longitudinally through the course of disease. The collaborating institutions used their own protocols to collect whole blood in K2EDTA tubes. For TCRbeta analysis, collaborators shipped samples in one of three forms: frozen whole blood, isolated PBMCs, or DNA extracted from either of those sample types. From the germline V gene, CDR1 is MDHEN and CDR2 is SYDVKM. The CDR3 measures 18 amino acids from cysteine to phenylalanine. Only the CDR3 DNA is retained, 54 bases long and in frame from the first base. V and J are trimmed by 6 bases and 5 bases, and the gene matches miss 18 bases of the junction.

The source is a woman aged 40 to 55 with COVID-19, enrolled during active disease. Specimen: peripheral blood. This chain joins TRBV28 to TRBJ2-1; 8 middle bases align to TRBD1. The CDR3 reads as follows: CASSTRQGSGQGHNEQFF. The DNA is as follows: TGTGCCAGCAGCACTAGACAGGGGAGTGGACAGGGACACAATGAGCAGTTCTTC. The CDR3, completed at both ends by the reference TRBV28 and TRBJ2-1 genes, gives the full variable domain DVKVTQSSRYLVKRTGEKVFLECVQDMDHENMFWYRQDPGLGLRLIYFSYDVKMKEKGDIPEGYSVSREKKERFSLILESASTNQTSMYLCASSTRQGSGQGHNEQFFGPGTRLTVL.